This TCR beta chain was recovered during a study of neurological immune-mediated disorders. Regarding the study as a whole: With the multiple sclerosis repertoire cluster, neither clinical nor MRI features showed any association.

Unsorted libraries came from 2 million PBMCs stored at -80 °C. This clonotype was observed at least ten times. Antigen specificity is unknown. TCRdb analysed the 5' RACE reads with MiXCR anew, one entry per CDR3 protein. The sample includes over 35,000 distinct CDR3 sequences, about 2.3% of them seen just once. Sequencing was performed on PBMCs. The TCR comes from a man between 45 and 60 years old with multiple sclerosis.

The chain's CDR3 is CASSRGMTEAFF. DNA for the CDR3: TGTGCCAGCAGCCGAGGGATGACTGAAGCTTTCTTT. This sequence joins TRBV7-2 and TRBJ1-1; D is uncertain. CDR1 is SGHTA, CDR2 FQGNSA, per germline. With 5 bases removed from V and 5 bases from J, the gap between germline ends came to 9 bases. This CDR3 region has 12 residues.